This T cell receptor beta chain was captured in a study of blood T cell repertoires in COVID-19. About the research overall: The United States, Italy and Spain supplied acute and convalescent COVID-19 samples. Nucleic acid was either cDNA or gDNA, and it came from T cells, B-cell-depleted T cells, or PBMCs.

Trimming removed 3 bases at V and 8 bases at J, with 19 bases between. The CDR3 has 14 residues. Per the germline V gene, CDR1 is GTSNPN and CDR2 is SVGIG (reference sequence). Source study methods: Estimation of nucleated cell counts relied on the amplification of reference gene primers. Profiled with immunoSEQ multiplex PCR; TCRdb holds only in-frame clones, not every one. For V, J and clone size, that table is used; D and trimming come from the DNA. The table shows about 280,000 clones, with over 75% occurring only once. The chain has TRBV30 and TRBJ1-2; D is unclear. The sample comprised peripheral blood. The origin of this receptor is a human donor in a cohort sampled during active COVID-19. CDR3 DNA: TGTGCCTGGAGACATCCCGATCCAGCGGGGGGCTACACCTTC. Translated, it gives CAWRHPDPAGGYTF.